Listed here are 30 T cell receptor beta chains from one sample, sequenced in a study of blood T cell repertoires in COVID-19. TCRdb's table, derived via immunoSEQ multiplex PCR, lists solely in-frame clones and lacks some. The sample gives roughly 130,000 clones, 75% to 90% of which show up once; around 1.9% is in the top ten. Sequenced material: peripheral blood. Source of these receptors: a man between 65 and 85 years old with acute or convalescent COVID-19.

The chain combines TRBV7-4 with TRBJ2-2; the match to TRBD1 covers 7 bases. V was pared by 2 bases and J by 8 bases, with 11 bases of the junction left unmatched. CDR3 length: 16 amino acids. The germline V gene encodes CDR1 SGHVT and CDR2 SQSDAQ. The CDR3 protein is CASSLLKGRGIGELFF. The DNA for the CDR3 is TGTGCCAGCAGCTTATTAAAGGGCAGGGGGATAGGGGAGCTGTTTTTT.

The chain couples TRBV10-3 to TRBJ2-7; TRBD2 aligns across 8 bases. Per the germline V gene, CDR1 is ENHRY and CDR2 is SYGVKD. Trimming at V came to 11 bases and at J to 1 base, leaving 7 bases not matched to a gene. The CDR3 is 13 amino acids. CDR3: CAVLAGVSYEQYF. Here the CDR3 DNA reads TGTGCCGTTCTAGCGGGTGTATCCTACGAGCAGTACTTC.

This clone has only a few counts. V and J are TRBV5-5 and TRBJ2-5; no reliable D call. CDR3 size: 14 residues. V shed 1 base and J shed 2 bases, with 9 bases lying between them. Germline loops: CDR1 SGHKS, CDR2 YYEKEE (reference sequence). The CDR3 region has the DNA TGTGCCAGCAGCTTGTGGCAGTCTCAAGAGACCCAGTACTTC. Amino acids: CASSLWQSQETQYF. Full variable domain (remainder filled in from reference TRBV5-5 and TRBJ2-5): DAGVTQSPTHLIKTRGQQVTLRCSPISGHKSVSWYQQVLGQGPQFIFQYYEKEERGRGNFPDRFSARQFPNYSSELNVNALLLGDSALYLCASSLWQSQETQYFGPGTRLLVL.

This chain uses TRBV5-4 with TRBJ1-4; no reliable D call. The V end lost 1 base, the J end lost 3 bases, and 7 bases lay between the germline ends. The CDR3 has 14 residues. Germline-derived CDR1 and CDR2 are SGHNT and YYREEE (reference sequence). This CDR3 reads CASSLRGSNEKLFF. The DNA of the CDR3 is TGTGCCAGCAGCTTGAGAGGGTCTAATGAAAAACTGTTTTTT.

The chain links TRBV21-1 to TRBJ2-7; whether TRBD1, the table's D call, matches the DNA was not checked. TRBV21-1 is a known pseudogene. This CDR3 is built from 13 residues. The CDR3 is CASSSRQGTEQYF. The CDR3 DNA is TGTGCCAGCAGCTCCCGACAGGGAACCGAGCAGTACTTC.

This chain links TRBV5-1 with TRBJ2-3; 7 bases fit TRBD2. V was pared by 2 bases and J by 4 bases, with 4 bases of the junction left unmatched. There are 14 residues in the CDR3. Germline V gives CDR1 SGHRS, CDR2 YFSETQ. CDR3 DNA: TGCGCCAGCAGCTTACTAGCGCGATCAGATACGCAGTATTTT. It yields the protein CASSLLARSDTQYF.

The V call is TRBV5-4, the J call TRBJ1-1, with D hard to call. CDR1 SGHNT and CDR2 YYREEE come from the germline V gene (reference sequence). Trimming stripped 4 bases from V and 1 base from J, with 11 bases between. There are 14 residues in the CDR3. The CDR3 DNA reads TGTGCCAGCAGCGGAGTTTTGGAGAACACTGAAGCTTTCTTT. Encoded protein: CASSGVLENTEAFF.

The rearrangement links TRBV3-1 (or the pseudogene TRBV3-2) to TRBJ2-7, with 8 bases lining up with TRBD2. Germline CDR1 LGHDT, CDR2 YNNKEL (reference sequence). The CDR3 has 16 residues. V shed 4 bases, J shed 2 bases, and the junction held 10 bases outside the gene matches. The CDR3 coding sequence is TGTGCCAGCAGCCCCCCAACCGGGGGGGCCCCCTACGAGCAGTACTTC. Translated: CASSPPTGGAPYEQYF.

Concerning this clone: A much more abundant neighbour one base away suggests this may be a read error. Other DNA sequences in this specimen translate into the identical CDR3. Here the CDR3 DNA reads TGTGCCAGAAGCTTCCGAGACAGCACCTATAATTCACCCCTCCACTTT. Amino acids: CARSFRDSTYNSPLHF. This chain connects TRBV5-3 to TRBJ1-6, with D possibly matching TRBD1 (5 bases). Being an ORF, TRBV5-3 has a function that is uncertain. The germline V and J ends were trimmed by 2 bases and 2 bases, with 11 bases remaining between them. The CDR3 runs to 16 residues.

The rearrangement uses TRBV21-1 and TRBJ2-7; the table's TRBD2 call for D was not verified on the DNA. TRBV21-1 is described as a pseudogene. CDR3 length equals 23 residues. CDR3 DNA sequence: TGTGCCAGCAGCAAAGGGAGTAATTTGGAAAAAGGAGGGTCCAGGGACGGATCCTACGAGCAGTACTTC. Protein sequence: CASSKGSNLEKGGSRDGSYEQYF.

The rearrangement links TRBV28 to TRBJ2-3; 8 nucleotides agree with TRBD1. Germline CDR1 is MDHEN and CDR2 is SYDVKM. The CDR3 extends over 15 amino acids. Trimming cost V 3 bases and J 1 base; bases outside gene matches: 3. This CDR3 reads CASSFGGQGTDTQYF. The CDR3 DNA reads as TGTGCCAGCAGTTTCGGGGGACAGGGCACAGATACGCAGTATTTT.

The V gene is TRBV28, the J gene TRBJ1-1; tentatively, D is TRBD1 (5 bases). Germline CDR1 is MDHEN and CDR2 is SYDVKM. This CDR3 contains 11 residues. V lost 7 bases and J lost 3, with 6 bases in between. CDR3 residues: CASTGYTEAFF. The CDR3 nucleotides are TGTGCCAGCACAGGGTACACTGAAGCTTTCTTT. The complete variable domain, with remaining parts taken from reference TRBV28 and TRBJ1-1, reads DVKVTQSSRYLVKRTGEKVFLECVQDMDHENMFWYRQDPGLGLRLIYFSYDVKMKEKGDIPEGYSVSREKKERFSLILESASTNQTSMYLCASTGYTEAFFGQGTRLTVV.

J is TRBJ2-7 and V is TRBV5-1; D is uncertain. V dropped 1 base and J dropped 3 bases, with 8 bases sitting between them. This CDR3 is 13 amino acids long. CDR1 is SGHRS, CDR2 YFSETQ, per germline. The CDR3 sequence: CASSLNGLYEQYF. The CDR3 region has the DNA TGCGCCAGCAGCTTGAATGGGCTCTACGAGCAGTACTTC.

This chain uses TRBV29-1 with TRBJ1-2; D is possibly TRBD1 (6 bases). This CDR3 is 15 amino acids long. The germline V gene has CDR1 SQVTM and CDR2 ANQGSEA. With 0 bases removed from V and 7 bases from J, the gap between germline ends came to 18 bases. CDR3 DNA: TGCAGCGTTGAAGATCTTCGCCAGGGGCTAGGTGGCTACACCTTC. This translates into CSVEDLRQGLGGYTF. The full variable domain, its missing parts supplied by reference TRBV29-1 and TRBJ1-2, is SAVISQKPSRDICQRGTSLTIQCQVDSQVTMMFWYRQQPGQSLTLIATANQGSEATYESGFVIDKFPISRPNLTFSTLTVSNMSPEDSSIYLCSVEDLRQGLGGYTFGSGTRLTVV.

This clone was seen a handful of times. CDR3 amino acids: CASSLTGSGAETQYF. The CDR3 bases are TGTGCCAGCAGCTTAACGGGTAGCGGGGCAGAGACCCAGTACTTC. V gene TRBV7-3 combines with J gene TRBJ2-5; 8 bases map to TRBD2. With 0 bases clipped from V and 4 bases from J, the junction kept 4 bases outside the gene matches. The CDR3 runs to 15 residues. In germline, CDR1 is SGHTA, CDR2 FQGTGA.

This clone has a single count. The rearrangement joins TRBV6-5 to TRBJ1-2; a possible D gene is TRBD1 (5 bases). The V and J ends lost 8 bases and 9 bases respectively, with 10 bases between them. There are 10 residues in the CDR3. Germline V gene lookup returns CDR1 MNHEY and CDR2 SVGAGI. CDR3 DNA: TGTGCCAGCTGGGGCACGCGCTACACCTTC. Translating gives CASWGTRYTF.

In this sample, this clone turned up many times. The chain employs TRBV5-6 and TRBJ1-5, with a possible D match to TRBD1 (5 bases). Germline V gene lookup returns CDR1 SGHDT and CDR2 YYEEEE. Trimming pared 1 base from V and 9 bases from J, leaving 11 bases between. The CDR3 covers 13 residues. CDR3 sequence reads: CASSLTGLGPQHF. DNA for the CDR3: TGTGCCAGCAGCTTGACAGGCTTGGGGCCCCAGCATTTT.

V is TRBV7-6 and J is TRBJ2-1; TRBD2 aligns across 14 bases. Unmatched junction bases numbered 9, after V lost 1 base and J lost 7 bases. Germline V gene sequence: CDR1 SGHVS, CDR2 FNYEAQ. The CDR3 length is 18 residues. This CDR3 reads CASSLESTSGGARNEQFF. CDR3 DNA sequence: TGTGCCAGCAGCTTAGAATCGACTAGCGGGGGGGCCAGGAATGAGCAGTTCTTC. Full variable domain (missing parts from reference TRBV7-6 and TRBJ2-1): GAGVSQSPRYKVTKRGQDVALRCDPISGHVSLYWYRQALGQGPEFLTYFNYEAQQDKSGLPNDRFSAERPEGSISTLTIQRTEQRDSAMYRCASSLESTSGGARNEQFFGPGTRLTVL.

The chain joins TRBV27 to TRBJ2-1; possible D gene TRBD1, 6 bases. The ends were cut back, 4 bases at V and 3 bases at J, with 16 bases in the middle. Germline V gene sequence: CDR1 MNHEY, CDR2 SMNVEV (reference sequence). This CDR3 region has 16 residues. The CDR3 nucleotides are TGTGCCAGCAGTTCGTGGGGCAGGGGAAACTACAATGAGCAGTTCTTC. This sequence encodes CASSSWGRGNYNEQFF.

This clone was picked up one time. This chain connects TRBV5-1 to TRBJ2-2; D remains ambiguous. Per germline, CDR1 SGHRS and CDR2 YFSETQ. This CDR3 has 15 residues. V lost 0 bases and J 4 bases, leaving 10 bases between the germline ends. CDR3 sequence reads: CASSLALPGTGELFF. Here the CDR3 DNA reads TGCGCCAGCAGCTTGGCTCTCCCGGGCACCGGGGAGCTGTTTTTT.

CDR3 nucleotide sequence: TGTGCCAGCAGCGCCGCCGACAGGACAGATACGCAGTATTTT. It encodes CASSAADRTDTQYF. The V gene is TRBV28, the J gene TRBJ2-3; a possible D gene is TRBD1 (6 bases). The CDR3 spans 14 residues. Germline loops: CDR1 MDHEN, CDR2 SYDVKM. V lost 6 bases and J lost 3, with 13 bases in between.

The chain is built from TRBV2 and TRBJ1-2, with TRBD1 matching over 7 bases. This CDR3 has 16 amino acids. The germline gives CDR1 SNHLY, CDR2 FYNNEI. The ends lost 7 bases at V and 4 bases at J; junction bases unmatched: 15. The CDR3 DNA is TGTGCCAGCACCGGCAATTTTAACAGGGGTCCCTATGGCTACACCTTC. It translates to CASTGNFNRGPYGYTF. Together with reference TRBV2 and TRBJ1-2, the CDR3 gives the full variable domain: EPEVTQTPSHQVTQMGQEVILRCVPISNHLYFYWYRQILGQKVEFLVSFYNNEISEKSEIFDDQFSVERPDGSNFTLKIRSTKLEDSAMYFCASTGNFNRGPYGYTFGSGTRLTVV.

The chain links TRBV28 to TRBJ1-6; D gene uncertain. Per the germline V gene, CDR1 is MDHEN and CDR2 is SYDVKM. Between the trimmed V and J ends, which lost 6 bases and 1 base, there was a span of 13 bases. The CDR3 spans 16 residues. CDR3 DNA: TGTGCCAGCAGCCAAACAAGATCGTCCTATAATTCACCCCTCCACTTT. Protein: CASSQTRSSYNSPLHF. The whole variable domain, filled in from reference TRBV28 and TRBJ1-6, reads DVKVTQSSRYLVKRTGEKVFLECVQDMDHENMFWYRQDPGLGLRLIYFSYDVKMKEKGDIPEGYSVSREKKERFSLILESASTNQTSMYLCASSQTRSSYNSPLHFGNGTRLTVT.

The chain employs TRBV5-6 and TRBJ1-4; D is perhaps TRBD1 (5 bases). V gave up 4 bases and J gave up 4 bases, with 11 bases separating them. The CDR3 loop spans 14 amino acids. Germline-derived CDR1 and CDR2 are SGHDT and YYEEEE. The CDR3 sequence: CASSLQANNEKLFF. Written as DNA, the CDR3 is TGTGCCAGCAGCCTACAGGCTAATAATGAAAAACTGTTTTTT.

This clone was picked up one time. The gene calls are TRBV5-1 and TRBJ1-2, with D uncertain. The CDR3 runs to 14 residues. V was trimmed by 0 bases and J by 0 bases, leaving 6 bases between them. Germline CDR1 and CDR2: SGHRS and YFSETQ. The CDR3 nucleotides are TGCGCCAGCAGCTTGGCAGGCACTAACTATGGCTACACCTTC. As protein: CASSLAGTNYGYTF. Based on the CDR3 plus reference TRBV5-1 and TRBJ1-2, the full variable domain is KAGVTQTPRYLIKTRGQQVTLSCSPISGHRSVSWYQQTPGQGLQFLFEYFSETQRNKGNFPGRFSGRQFSNSRSEMNVSTLELGDSALYLCASSLAGTNYGYTFGSGTRLTVV.

V and J are TRBV19 and TRBJ1-6, with 7 bases matching TRBD1. Trimming took 3 bases from V and 10 from J; bases not matched to a gene: 6. CDR1 LNHDA and CDR2 SQIVND come from the germline V gene (reference sequence). The CDR3 has 14 residues. CDR3 loop: CASSISRQGSPLHF. The DNA for the CDR3 is TGTGCCAGTAGTATCTCCCGACAGGGATCACCCCTCCACTTT.

The genes are TRBV5-4 and TRBJ2-5, with D maybe TRBD2 (7 bases). This CDR3 is 14 amino acids long. Germline lookup yields CDR1 SGHNT and CDR2 YYREEE (reference sequence). V lost 4 bases to trimming and J lost 3 bases, with 13 bases between them. CDR3 DNA sequence: TGTGCCAGCAGCCCAAGGGGGGGGGAAGAGACCCAGTACTTC. Residues: CASSPRGGEETQYF. Drawing the rest from reference TRBV5-4 and TRBJ2-5, the complete variable domain is ETGVTQSPTHLIKTRGQQVTLRCSSQSGHNTVSWYQQALGQGPQFIFQYYREEENGRGNFPPRFSGLQFPNYSSELNVNALELDDSALYLCASSPRGGEETQYFGPGTRLLVL.

The V gene is TRBV2, the J gene TRBJ1-1; D gene ambiguous. Germline CDR1 is SNHLY and CDR2 is FYNNEI. This CDR3 spans 11 amino acids. V lost 9 bases and J lost 7, with 12 bases in between. Written as DNA, the CDR3 is TGTGCCAGTAGCCGAGACGTTGAAGCTTTCTTT. Protein: CASSRDVEAFF. The variable domain in full, completed from reference TRBV2 and TRBJ1-1, reads EPEVTQTPSHQVTQMGQEVILRCVPISNHLYFYWYRQILGQKVEFLVSFYNNEISEKSEIFDDQFSVERPDGSNFTLKIRSTKLEDSAMYFCASSRDVEAFFGQGTRLTVV.

The chain couples TRBV6-5 to TRBJ2-5; 7 bases fit TRBD1. This CDR3 has 12 residues. Germline V CDR1 and CDR2: MNHEY, SVGAGI. Unmatched junction bases numbered 9, after V lost 8 bases and J lost 9 bases. The CDR3 nucleotides are TGTGCCAGCCTCTCGAACAGGGGTGCCCAGTACTTC. Protein sequence: CASLSNRGAQYF.

The rearrangement links TRBV12-3 or TRBV12-4 to TRBJ2-1; 9 bases map to TRBD1. The CDR3 spans 13 residues. After removal of 6 bases from V and 10 bases from J, the junction contained 7 bases not matched to a gene. CDR3 sequence reads: CASRRTGDWEQFF. The CDR3 DNA sequence: TGTGCCAGCAGGCGGACAGGGGATTGGGAGCAGTTCTTC.